The 2 T cell receptor beta chains given below trace back to one sample, sequenced in a study of shared clonotypes between healthy human individuals. The data were produced by immunoSEQ multiplex PCR, yet TCRdb's version contains in-frame clones alone and is incomplete. The repertoire consists of around 600,000 clones, with more than 95% occurring once and the leading ten covering more than 0.3%. CD8 cells classed as naive were CD45RO-negative and positively selected for CCR7, excluding terminally differentiated effector memory CD45RA+ cells. Sequences were obtained from naive CD8+ T cells sorted from blood. The receptors originated from a man aged 30-40 years in good health.

This chain links TRBV28 with TRBJ1-1; D call uncertain. Germline CDR1 MDHEN, CDR2 SYDVKM. The CDR3 loop spans 13 amino acids. The V end was cut by 5 bases, the J end by 6 bases, with 13 bases between. The CDR3 DNA reads TGTGCCAGCAGTGTCCCTGGAGAGGCTGAAGCTTTCTTT. The encoded protein is CASSVPGEAEAFF.

This chain joins TRBV4-1 and TRBJ2-1, with TRBD2 matching 7 bases. This CDR3 region has 15 residues. V gave up 4 bases and J gave up 4 bases; unmatched junction bases: 7. From germline, CDR1 is MGHRA and CDR2 YSYEKL. The CDR3 bases are TGCGCCAGCAGCCTTAGTCCTAGCGGTTACAATGAGCAGTTCTTC. Translating gives CASSLSPSGYNEQFF.